The T cell receptor beta chain under discussion was sequenced for a study of blood T cell repertoires in COVID-19. Overall study: The samples span acute and convalescent COVID-19 from the United States, Italy and Spain. Nucleic acid was either cDNA or gDNA, and it came from T cells, B-cell-depleted T cells, or PBMCs.

Per the original data handling: Nucleated cell counts were estimated from reference gene primer amplification. The protocol was immunoSEQ multiplex PCR, while the TCRdb copy is restricted to in-frame clones and leaves out a portion. The DNA was the basis for D and trimming; V, J and clone size are from that table. The repertoire holds approximately 270,000 clones, with roughly 89% as singletons. The sequencing sample was made of peripheral blood. This TCR was sampled from a young man with acute or convalescent COVID-19.

The CDR3 loop reads CATSYAGDRTDEQFF. DNA for the CDR3: TGTGCCACCAGCTATGCGGGGGATAGAACCGATGAGCAGTTCTTC. The genes are TRBV15 and TRBJ2-1; 7 nucleotides align to TRBD2. Germline V gene lookup returns CDR1 LNHNV and CDR2 YYDKDF (reference sequence). Trimming took 5 bases from V and 8 from J; bases not matched to a gene: 12. The CDR3 is 15 residues long.